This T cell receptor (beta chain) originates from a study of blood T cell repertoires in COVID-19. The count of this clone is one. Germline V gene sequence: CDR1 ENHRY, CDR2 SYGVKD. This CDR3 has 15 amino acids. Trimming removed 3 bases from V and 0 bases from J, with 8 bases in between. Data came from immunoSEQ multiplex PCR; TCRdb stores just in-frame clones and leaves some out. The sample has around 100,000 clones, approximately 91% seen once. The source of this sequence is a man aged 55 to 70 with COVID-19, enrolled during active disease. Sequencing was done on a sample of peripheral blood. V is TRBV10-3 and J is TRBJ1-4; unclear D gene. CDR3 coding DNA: TGTGCCATCAGTGATTCGGGTGCAACTAATGAAAAACTGTTTTTT. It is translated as CAISDSGATNEKLFF.